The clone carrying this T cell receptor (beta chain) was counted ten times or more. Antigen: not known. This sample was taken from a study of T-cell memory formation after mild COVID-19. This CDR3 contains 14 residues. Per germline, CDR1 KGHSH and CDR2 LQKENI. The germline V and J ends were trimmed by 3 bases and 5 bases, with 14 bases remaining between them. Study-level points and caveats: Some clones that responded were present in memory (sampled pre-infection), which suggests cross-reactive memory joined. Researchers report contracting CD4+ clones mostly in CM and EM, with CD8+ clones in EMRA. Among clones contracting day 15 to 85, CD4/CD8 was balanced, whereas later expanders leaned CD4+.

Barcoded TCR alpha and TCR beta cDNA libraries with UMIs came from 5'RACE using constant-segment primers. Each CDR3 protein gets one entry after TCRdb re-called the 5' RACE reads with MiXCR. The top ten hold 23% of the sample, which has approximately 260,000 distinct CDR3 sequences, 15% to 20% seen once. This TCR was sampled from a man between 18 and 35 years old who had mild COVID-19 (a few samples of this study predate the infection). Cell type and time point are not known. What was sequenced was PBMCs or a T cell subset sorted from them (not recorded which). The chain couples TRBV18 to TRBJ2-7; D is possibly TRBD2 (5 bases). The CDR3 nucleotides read TGTGCCAGCTCACCGACAACCGTCGGGAACGAGCAGTACTTC. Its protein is CASSPTTVGNEQYF. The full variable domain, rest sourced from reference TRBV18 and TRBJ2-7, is NAGVMQNPRHLVRRRGQEARLRCSPMKGHSHVYWYRQLPEEGLKFMVYLQKENIIDESGMPKERFSAEFPKEGPSILRIQQVVRGDSAAYFCASSPTTVGNEQYFGPGTRLTVT.